Given below is one T cell receptor (beta chain) in context. The antigen is unknown. This record comes from a study of cytomegalovirus exposure and HLA in healthy donors. Study information: An earlier analysis identified 100 million to 130 million unique TCR beta sequences in about 179 million T cells. General study findings and limits: Per a prior analysis, the majority of TCR beta V segments were productive roughly 87% or roughly 30% of the time. Among immune exposure information, only CMV serostatus was available. Per a later analysis, HLA-associated TCR beta chains showed more clonal expansion than other, equally common TCR beta chains.

PCR was performed using 60 Vbeta and 13 Jbeta primers. Clones were read by immunoSEQ multiplex PCR, and TCRdb kept only the in-frame ones, dropping some. The sample lists about 89,000 clones; approximately 76% were seen once. The specimen sequenced was PBMCs. The TCR originated in a male donor in good health and CMV-seronegative.

Here the CDR3 DNA reads TGTGCCAGCAGCTTGCGGGGTTTAGACGAAAAACTGTTTTTT. Translation: CASSLRGLDEKLFF. V is TRBV5-4 and J is TRBJ1-4; D not resolved. Per germline, CDR1 SGHNT and CDR2 YYREEE (reference sequence). V lost 1 base to trimming and J lost 8 bases, with 12 bases between them. The CDR3 runs 14 residues.